This T cell receptor (beta chain) was sequenced during a study of blood T cell repertoires in COVID-19. The protocol was immunoSEQ multiplex PCR, while the TCRdb copy is restricted to in-frame clones and leaves out a portion. Of about 150,000 clones listed, roughly 84% are singletons. Source material: PBMCs or T cells enriched from blood (not recorded which). The source of this sequence is a man aged 65 to 79 who had been exposed to COVID-19.

Here the CDR3 reads CASTRGLDYEQYF. As DNA, the CDR3 is TGTGCCAGCACGCGAGGGCTAGACTACGAGCAGTACTTC. The genes are TRBV28 and TRBJ2-7; tentatively, D is TRBD2 (5 bases). The CDR3 has 13 residues. CDR1 is MDHEN and CDR2 is SYDVKM in the germline V gene. V was clipped by 7 bases and J by 3 bases, with 13 bases between them.